This T cell receptor (delta chain) was identified in a study of gamma-delta T cells after stem cell transplantation. In its sample, this clone is large. TCRdb reanalysed the RT-PCR reads with CATT. The table has around 1,700 delta-chain clones, about 4.4% seen once. The V and J ends lost 0 bases and 0 bases, in that order; junction bases with no gene match: 16. Germline loops: CDR1 GEAIGNYY, CDR2 EKD. The CDR3 runs 22 residues. The V call is TRDV2, the J call TRDJ3, with 7 positions matching TRDD3. The material sequenced was gamma-delta T cells. The sequence derives from a human donor. It is not recorded whose cells these are; they may come from a transplant donor. The DNA for the CDR3 is TGTGCCTGTGACACCATCCGTACTGGGGATTCCCCTCTCTCCTGGGACACCCGACAGATGTTTTTC. Protein product: CACDTIRTGDSPLSWDTRQMFF.